This section outlines one TCR beta chain sequence together with its context. Antigen specificity is unknown. This specimen comes from a study of CD8+ T cells in alopecia areata. Study-wide results and limits: Uncertain still, given a single nonresponder, is whether baseline CD8+ expansion links to response.

Treatment defined: oral pan-JAK inhibitor, 5-10 mg twice daily. cDNA serving as the sequencing template came from extracted, reverse transcribed RNA. Clones were sequenced by immunoSEQ multiplex PCR, and TCRdb holds only the in-frame ones, with some missing. The table shows about 270,000 clones, with 50% to 75% occurring only once. This CDR3 has 13 amino acids. The germline V gene has CDR1 SNHLY and CDR2 FYNNEI. V was pared by 3 bases and J by 7 bases, with 10 bases between. The receptor was derived from a human donor with alopecia areata. V gene TRBV2 combines with J gene TRBJ2-1, with D possibly TRBD1 on 6 matching bases. This material consisted of CD4+ T cells sorted from blood, taken around week 52, from a patient treated with tofacitinib. The CDR3 spells CASSEGRGNEQFF. The CDR3 coding sequence is TGTGCCAGCAGTGAGGGCAGGGGAAATGAGCAGTTCTTC.